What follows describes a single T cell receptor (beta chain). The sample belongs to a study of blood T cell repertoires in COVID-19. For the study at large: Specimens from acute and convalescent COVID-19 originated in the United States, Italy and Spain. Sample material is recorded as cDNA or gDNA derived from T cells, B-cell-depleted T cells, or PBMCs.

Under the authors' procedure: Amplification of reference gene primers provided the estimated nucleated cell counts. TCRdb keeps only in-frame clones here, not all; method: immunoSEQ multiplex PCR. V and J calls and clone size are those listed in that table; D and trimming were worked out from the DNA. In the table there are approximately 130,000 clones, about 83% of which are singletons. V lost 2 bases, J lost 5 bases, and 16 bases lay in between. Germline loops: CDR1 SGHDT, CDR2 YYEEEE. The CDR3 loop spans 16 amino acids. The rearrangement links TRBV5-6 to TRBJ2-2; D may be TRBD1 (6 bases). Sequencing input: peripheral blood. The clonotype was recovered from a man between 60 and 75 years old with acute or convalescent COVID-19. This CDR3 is CASSFLLLGQTGELFF. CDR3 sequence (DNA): TGTGCCAGCAGCTTTCTCCTCTTAGGACAGACCGGGGAGCTGTTTTTT.